These 19 T cell receptor beta chains were all obtained from the same sample, sequenced in a study of memory CD4+ T cells and cytomegalovirus serostatus. The sort gate was single viable CD3+CD4+CD8-CD45RO+ cells for memory CD4+ T cells. The assay was immunoSEQ multiplex PCR, and TCRdb's table has in-frame clones only and misses some. The table has around 32,000 clones, around 74% seen once. The sequenced sample was memory CD4+ T cells from blood. Receptor source: an adult in good health and CMV-seronegative. Some clones in this sample may be carry-over from other donors' samples.

A single count supports this clone. The chain joins TRBV18 to TRBJ1-1, with TRBD1 identical over 9 bases. The germline V gene encodes CDR1 KGHSH and CDR2 LQKENI. Unmatched junction bases numbered 7, after V lost 6 bases and J lost 2 bases. This CDR3 is 15 amino acids long. The CDR3 protein is CASSSGTGLNTEAFF. The CDR3 nucleotides read TGTGCCAGCTCTTCCGGGACAGGGCTAAACACTGAAGCTTTCTTT.

The V gene is TRBV9, the J gene TRBJ2-3; 14 bases agree with TRBD2. The CDR3 totals 17 residues. Germline loops: CDR1 SGDLS, CDR2 YYNGEE. Trimming removed 3 bases from V and 4 bases from J; junction bases left unmatched: 7. The chain's CDR3 is CASSAGLAGGIADTQYF. The DNA for the CDR3 is TGTGCCAGCAGCGCTGGACTAGCGGGGGGTATTGCAGATACGCAGTATTTT.

V usage is TRBV30 and J usage is TRBJ1-3; TRBD1 might be the D (6 bases). Trimming shortened V by 4 bases and J by 4 bases, and 11 bases separated the two germline ends. Germline-derived CDR1 and CDR2 are GTSNPN and SVGIG (reference sequence). The CDR3 sequence is 13 residues long. This CDR3 is CAWNSGVGNTIYF. The CDR3 coding sequence is TGTGCCTGGAACTCAGGGGTCGGAAACACCATATATTTT. Full variable domain (remainder filled in from reference TRBV30 and TRBJ1-3): SQTIHQWPATLVQPVGSPLSLECTVEGTSNPNLYWYRQAAGRGLQLLFYSVGIGQISSEVPQNLSASRPQDRQFILSSKKLLLSDSGFYLCAWNSGVGNTIYFGEGSWLTVV.

This chain joins TRBV28 and TRBJ2-5, with 10 bases lining up with TRBD2. The J call is in doubt because the DNA end fits TRBJ2-7 better. Germline-derived CDR1 and CDR2 are MDHEN and SYDVKM. The CDR3 spans 14 residues. CDR3 protein: CASSTTSGAVEQYF. The CDR3 DNA sequence: TGTGCCAGCAGTACCACTAGCGGGGCGGTCGAGCAGTACTTC.

This rearrangement joins TRBV9 to TRBJ1-1; D is ambiguous. From germline, CDR1 is SGDLS and CDR2 YYNGEE. This CDR3 is 12 amino acids long. The V and J ends lost 0 bases and 5 bases respectively, with 5 bases between them. The chain's CDR3 is CASSVDRTEAFF. Here the CDR3 DNA reads TGTGCCAGCAGCGTAGATCGGACTGAAGCTTTCTTT.

In this sample, this clone turned up once. The chain recombines TRBV11-2 with TRBJ2-6; 10 bases are shared with TRBD2. The CDR3 covers 20 residues. V dropped 0 bases and J dropped 0; count of bases not matched to a gene: 8. Germline values: CDR1 SGHAT, CDR2 FQNNGV. In nucleotides, the CDR3 is TGTGCCAGCAGCTTAGAGATACTAGCGGGGCCTGCCTCTGGGGCCAACGTCCTGACTTTC. Protein: CASSLEILAGPASGANVLTF.

The rearrangement uses TRBV28 and TRBJ2-5, with D possibly matching TRBD2 (7 bases). V lost 3 bases and J lost 5, with 16 bases in between. The germline gives CDR1 MDHEN, CDR2 SYDVKM. There are 15 residues in the CDR3. The CDR3 sequence is CASSFGAGRGETQYF. CDR3 bases: TGTGCCAGCAGTTTTGGGGCAGGGAGGGGGGAGACCCAGTACTTC.

This clone has just one count. The rearrangement joins TRBV7-9 to TRBJ2-1; 9 nucleotides line up with TRBD1. With 2 bases clipped from V and 9 bases from J, the junction kept 11 bases outside the gene matches. CDR1 SEHNR and CDR2 FQNEAQ come from the germline V gene (reference sequence). The CDR3 has 16 amino acids. The CDR3 protein is CASSLSVNRGQGEQFF. In DNA form, the CDR3 reads TGTGCCAGCAGCTTAAGCGTTAACAGGGGGCAAGGTGAGCAGTTCTTC.

This sequence joins TRBV5-5 and TRBJ1-5, with TRBD1 identical over 8 bases. The CDR3 runs to 16 residues. V dropped 0 bases and J dropped 4; count of bases not matched to a gene: 6. Germline lookup yields CDR1 SGHKS and CDR2 YYEKEE (reference sequence). The CDR3 sequence is CASSLVGTGRNQPQHF. The CDR3 DNA is TGTGCCAGCAGCTTGGTTGGGACAGGCAGGAATCAGCCCCAGCATTTT.

The rearrangement joins TRBV2 to TRBJ2-7, with 8 nucleotides matching TRBD1. V was clipped by 6 bases and J by 2 bases; unmatched bases: 3. Looked up from germline, CDR1 is SNHLY and CDR2 is FYNNEI. The length of the CDR3 is 13 residues. The CDR3 nucleotides read TGTGCCAGCAGCTTGGACAGGGCCTACGAGCAGTACTTC. Translated, it gives CASSLDRAYEQYF.

The rearrangement joins TRBV28 to TRBJ2-2; 7 bases align to TRBD2. From germline, CDR1 is MDHEN and CDR2 SYDVKM. With V trimmed by 8 bases and J by 7 bases, 16 bases remained unmatched. CDR3 length: 16 residues. In DNA, the CDR3 is TGTGCCAGCCTAGGACTAGAAAAGGCCGTAGGCGGGGAGCTGTTTTTT. It specifies CASLGLEKAVGGELFF.

The V and J genes are TRBV7-2 and TRBJ1-1; 7 nucleotides line up with TRBD1. Germline-derived CDR1 and CDR2 are SGHTA and FQGNSA. J was trimmed by 3 bases and V by 4 bases; bases with no gene match: 8. CDR3 length: 15 amino acids. The CDR3 protein is CASSSRTGGDTEAFF. CDR3 in DNA: TGTGCCAGCAGCTCACGGACAGGAGGGGACACTGAAGCTTTCTTT.

The rearrangement links TRBV5-6 to TRBJ1-2, with TRBD1 as a possible D gene (5 bases). Germline lookup yields CDR1 SGHDT and CDR2 YYEEEE. Trimming took off 1 base at V and 4 bases at J, with 11 bases between the two ends. The CDR3 has 14 residues. The CDR3 reads CASSLRRTPYGYTF. The CDR3 nucleotides read TGTGCCAGCAGCTTGAGGCGGACACCCTATGGCTACACCTTC.

The chain is built from TRBV5-1 and TRBJ1-2; TRBD1 agrees at 9 bases. The CDR3 sequence is 15 residues long. V was clipped by 0 bases and J by 4 bases; unmatched bases: 4. Germline assignment: CDR1 SGHRS and CDR2 YFSETQ. CDR3 residues: CASSLGTGAIYGYTF. CDR3 nucleotides: TGCGCCAGCAGCTTGGGGACAGGGGCCATCTATGGCTACACCTTC.

This chain links TRBV18 with TRBJ1-5; the D gene is possibly TRBD1 (5 bases). The CDR3 totals 14 residues. Trimming cost V 5 bases and J 5 bases, with 13 bases left between them. The germline gives CDR1 KGHSH, CDR2 LQKENI. The CDR3 protein is CASSSETGHQPQHF. The CDR3 DNA sequence: TGTGCCAGCTCATCAGAAACGGGGCATCAGCCCCAGCATTTT.

Here the CDR3 reads CASSLASGGAGELFF. In DNA form, the CDR3 reads TGTGCCAGCAGCTTAGCTAGCGGGGGGGCCGGGGAGCTGTTTTTT. The chain recombines TRBV5-4 with TRBJ2-2; 12 nucleotides agree with TRBD2. CDR1 is SGHNT and CDR2 is YYREEE in the germline V gene (reference sequence). V shed 2 bases, J shed 6 bases, and the junction held 2 bases outside the gene matches. This CDR3 contains 15 residues.

There are a few counts of this clone. The rearrangement joins TRBV7-2 to TRBJ1-1, with D hard to call. Trimming shortened V by 2 bases and J by 4 bases, and 2 bases separated the two germline ends. CDR1 SGHTA and CDR2 FQGNSA come from the germline V gene. The CDR3 has 11 residues. The CDR3 here is CASSLITEAFF. In DNA form, the CDR3 reads TGTGCCAGCAGCTTAATCACTGAAGCTTTCTTT.

The rearrangement uses TRBV10-3 and TRBJ2-7, with unresolved D. V lost 8 bases to trimming and J lost 2 bases, with 7 bases between them. The CDR3 extends over 11 amino acids. Germline CDR1 is ENHRY and CDR2 is SYGVKD. The CDR3 region has the DNA TGTGCCATCGGGGAAGCCTACGAGCAGTACTTC. This translates into CAIGEAYEQYF.

V gene TRBV27 combines with J gene TRBJ2-3; D gene uncertain. The CDR3 length is 15 residues. The V end lost 5 bases, the J end lost 0 bases, and 12 bases lay between the germline ends. Germline CDR1 is MNHEY and CDR2 is SMNVEV (reference sequence). The CDR3 nucleotides are TGTGCCAGCAGTAATGACGGTCCAAGCACAGATACGCAGTATTTT. Encoded protein: CASSNDGPSTDTQYF.